This entry features one T cell receptor beta chain sequence. The record originates from a study of blood T cell repertoires in COVID-19. Overall study context: From the United States, Italy and Spain came samples of acute and convalescent COVID-19. Sources were T cells, B-cell-depleted T cells, or PBMCs; the material itself was cDNA or gDNA.

Source study methods: Reference gene primer amplification gave estimated nucleated cell counts. The method was immunoSEQ multiplex PCR; TCRdb's version includes in-frame clones alone and lacks a portion of them. V, J and clone size derive from that table, while D and trimming were established from the DNA sequence. The table shows 85,000 to 110,000 clones, with 88% occurring only once. Sequencing input: peripheral blood. The source of this sequence is a human donor in a cohort sampled during active COVID-19.

The CDR3, as DNA: TGTGCCAGCAGGAGAACGGGGGAGCCCTATGGCTACACCTTC. Translation gives CASRRTGEPYGYTF. The gene calls are TRBV6-5 and TRBJ1-2; TRBD1 is a possible D gene (5 bases). CDR3 length equals 14 residues. CDR1 and CDR2 from the germline V gene are MNHEY and SVGAGI. The V end was cut by 6 bases, the J end by 4 bases, with 15 bases between.